The 14 T cell receptor beta chains below all came from one sample that was sequenced in a study of blood T cell repertoires in COVID-19. Here immunoSEQ multiplex PCR was the method, and the copy in TCRdb shows in-frame clones only, minus some. This table has 35,000 to 50,000 clones, around 84% appearing once. Sample: peripheral blood. The receptors were gathered from a man aged 45 to 65 with active or convalescent COVID-19.

CDR3 nucleotide sequence: TGTGCTAGTGGTACTCACAGGGGGCGTTTTACCGGGGAGCTGTTTTTT. The encoded protein is CASGTHRGRFTGELFF. J is TRBJ2-2 and V is TRBV12-5; 9 bases are shared with TRBD1. This CDR3 is 16 amino acids long. Germline CDR1 reads LGHNT; CDR2 reads FRNRAP. V lost 5 bases to trimming and J lost 5 bases; unmatched junction nucleotides: 9.

This clone was found once. The chain carries TRBV30 and TRBJ2-7, with D tentatively TRBD2 (6 bases). V was cut by 8 bases and J by 3 bases, with 8 bases left in between. CDR1 and CDR2 (germline): GTSNPN, SVGIG (reference sequence). The CDR3 is 10 amino acids. CDR3 bases: TGTGCCATCGGGAGCTACGAGCAGTACTTC. Its translation: CAIGSYEQYF.

The chain joins TRBV6-5 to TRBJ1-1; no clear D gene. CDR1 is MNHEY and CDR2 is SVGAGI in the germline V gene. The CDR3 is 15 residues long. Trimming left V 5 bases short and J 0 bases short, with 13 bases between. Here the CDR3 DNA reads TGTGCCAGCAGTCAAACCCAGGTACTGAACACTGAAGCTTTCTTT. This gives the protein CASSQTQVLNTEAFF.

The V gene is TRBV6-5, the J gene TRBJ2-7, with D maybe TRBD1 (6 bases). Looked up from germline, CDR1 is MNHEY and CDR2 is SVGAGI. The CDR3 loop spans 15 amino acids. Trimming took off 2 bases at V and 2 bases at J, with 13 bases between the two ends. The DNA for the CDR3 is TGTGCCAGCAGTTACCCCGGGACAAATACCTACGAGCAGTACTTC. Translating gives CASSYPGTNTYEQYF.

The chain links TRBV7-9 to TRBJ2-7, with TRBD1 matching 8 bases. The V gene end was trimmed by 7 bases and the J gene end by 3 bases; junction bases not matched to a gene: 8. CDR3 length: 14 amino acids. Germline V gives CDR1 SEHNR, CDR2 FQNEAQ (reference sequence). CDR3 residues: CASNDRGVNYEQYF. Written as DNA, the CDR3 is TGTGCCAGCAACGACAGGGGAGTAAACTACGAGCAGTACTTC. The full variable domain, its missing parts supplied by reference TRBV7-9 and TRBJ2-7, is DTGVSQNPRHKITKRGQNVTFRCDPISEHNRLYWYRQTLGQGPEFLTYFQNEAQLEKSRLLSDRFSAERPKGSFSTLEIQRTEQGDSAMYLCASNDRGVNYEQYFGPGTRLTVT.

V is TRBV2 and J is TRBJ2-5; D unresolved. The CDR3 runs 16 residues. Trimming removed 5 bases from V and 4 bases from J, with 20 bases in between. Germline CDR1 is SNHLY and CDR2 is FYNNEI. The CDR3 loop reads CASSPWARRVGETQYF. For the CDR3, the DNA is TGTGCCAGCAGTCCTTGGGCACGGCGTGTAGGAGAGACCCAGTACTTC.

The rearrangement links TRBV14 to TRBJ1-2; TRBD1 aligns across 8 bases. This CDR3 has 12 residues. Germline CDR1 SGHDN, CDR2 FVKESK. The V gene end was trimmed by 1 base and the J gene end by 8 bases; junction bases not matched to a gene: 0. CDR3 DNA sequence: TGTGCCAGCAGCCAAGGACAGGGGGGCTACACCTTC. Translated, it gives CASSQGQGGYTF.

The chain combines TRBV5-4 with TRBJ2-7; TRBD2 agrees at 8 bases. The CDR3 runs to 12 residues. Losses at the gene ends were 0 bases for V and 7 bases for J; bases not matched to a gene: 0. CDR1 is SGHNT, CDR2 YYREEE, per germline (reference sequence). The CDR3 loop is CASSLGLAEQYF. The CDR3 nucleotides read TGTGCCAGCAGCTTGGGACTAGCGGAGCAGTACTTC.

The rearrangement joins TRBV5-4 to TRBJ1-4; no clear D gene. CDR3 length equals 14 residues. V lost 3 bases and J lost 10, with 16 bases in between. Germline CDR1 and CDR2: SGHNT and YYREEE (reference sequence). DNA of the CDR3: TGTGCCAGCAGCTCAGTTGCGACGCCAGGAAAACTGTTTTTT. Protein sequence: CASSSVATPGKLFF.

This chain links TRBV4-2 with TRBJ1-2; 9 bases map to TRBD1. This CDR3 has 16 amino acids. The germline V gene encodes CDR1 LGHNA and CDR2 YNFKEQ. With V trimmed by 0 bases and J by 6 bases, 8 bases remained unmatched. CDR3 DNA: TGTGCCAGCAGCCAAGATCCAGGGACAGGGAAACATGGCTACACCTTC. Translation gives CASSQDPGTGKHGYTF.

The J gene is TRBJ2-7, the V gene TRBV30, with 9 bases that match TRBD1. Per the germline V gene, CDR1 is GTSNPN and CDR2 is SVGIG (reference sequence). Trimming at V came to 0 bases and at J to 6 bases, leaving 6 bases not matched to a gene. This CDR3 is 14 amino acids long. CDR3 protein: CAWSVLQGAFEQYF. As DNA, the CDR3 is TGTGCCTGGAGTGTACTACAGGGGGCTTTCGAGCAGTACTTC.

Only one count was recorded for this clone. The chain carries TRBV19 and TRBJ2-1; maybe TRBD1 (5 bases). This CDR3 spans 14 amino acids. The V end lost 4 bases, the J end lost 0 bases, and 7 bases lay between the germline ends. Germline V gene lookup returns CDR1 LNHDA and CDR2 SQIVND (reference sequence). CDR3 sequence: CASSTTGSYNEQFF. The CDR3 DNA reads TGTGCCAGTAGTACCACAGGCTCCTACAATGAGCAGTTCTTC. Supplemented by reference TRBV19 and TRBJ2-1, the full variable domain reads DGGITQSPKYLFRKEGQNVTLSCEQNLNHDAMYWYRQDPGQGLRLIYYSQIVNDFQKGDIAEGYSVSREKKESFPLTVTSAQKNPTAFYLCASSTTGSYNEQFFGPGTRLTVL.

The genes are TRBV2 and TRBJ2-1; D is unclear. Trimming pared 4 bases from V and 1 base from J, leaving 5 bases between. Per germline, CDR1 SNHLY and CDR2 FYNNEI. CDR3 length: 13 amino acids. The chain's CDR3 is CASSVQSYNEQFF. As DNA, the CDR3 is TGTGCCAGCAGTGTGCAGTCCTACAATGAGCAGTTCTTC.

The chain links TRBV19 to TRBJ2-5, with TRBD2 matching over 8 bases. Germline V gives CDR1 LNHDA, CDR2 SQIVND (reference sequence). The CDR3 has 16 residues. V trimming: 2 bases; J trimming: 2 bases; junction bases outside the gene matches: 7. CDR3 bases: TGTGCCAGTAGTATATTGACTAGCGCCCGGCAAGAGACCCAGTACTTC. The encoded protein is CASSILTSARQETQYF.